The 15 T cell receptor beta chains given below trace back to one sample, sequenced in a study of T cell responses to AZD1222 COVID-19 vaccine. Generated by immunoSEQ multiplex PCR, the TCRdb table keeps only in-frame clones and is missing some. The sample records tens of thousands of clones, 80% being singletons. This sample comprised peripheral blood, obtained 28 days after the second AZD1222 dose. The receptors were sampled from an adult who received the AZD1222 COVID-19 vaccine.

There are a few counts of this clone. The chain recombines TRBV5-4 with TRBJ2-1, with D unresolved. The CDR3 is made up of 13 amino acids. The germline V and J ends were trimmed by 5 bases and 6 bases, with 12 bases remaining between them. The germline CDR1 and CDR2 sequences are SGHNT and YYREEE (reference sequence). In nucleotides, the CDR3 is TGTGCCAGCAGTTTCGTCCCCCGCAATGAGCAGTTCTTC. Protein sequence: CASSFVPRNEQFF.

The chain links TRBV29-1 to TRBJ2-7; perhaps TRBD1 as D (6 bases). Germline values: CDR1 SQVTM, CDR2 ANQGSEA. V shed 6 bases and J shed 0 bases, with 9 bases lying between them. The CDR3 loop spans 12 amino acids. CDR3 in DNA: TGCAGCGTCATGACAGGCTCCTACGAGCAGTACTTC. Encoded protein: CSVMTGSYEQYF.

The chain carries TRBV10-3 and TRBJ2-2, with 8 bases aligning to TRBD1. The germline CDR1 and CDR2 sequences are ENHRY and SYGVKD. The CDR3 length is 16 residues. The junction had 5 bases not matched to a gene; V was cut back by 2 bases and J by 3 bases. This CDR3 is CAISEHLTGDTGELFF. CDR3 in DNA: TGTGCCATCAGTGAGCATCTGACAGGGGACACCGGGGAGCTGTTTTTT.

V gene TRBV19 combines with J gene TRBJ1-1; D is uncertain. This CDR3 has 12 residues. Germline V gene data show CDR1 as LNHDA and CDR2 as SQIVND (reference sequence). Trimming stripped 7 bases from V and 1 base from J, with 7 bases between. The CDR3 DNA is TGTGCCAGTAAAAGAAGGAACACTGAAGCTTTCTTT. Protein sequence: CASKRRNTEAFF.

This rearrangement joins TRBV10-3 to TRBJ1-1; 8 nucleotides line up with TRBD1. The germline V gene encodes CDR1 ENHRY and CDR2 SYGVKD. The CDR3 consists of 13 residues. V lost 4 bases and J lost 8; bases outside the gene matches: 6. The CDR3 sequence: CAISGNRGNEAFF. In nucleotides, the CDR3 is TGTGCCATCAGTGGAAACAGGGGGAACGAAGCTTTCTTT.

This clone occurred once. The chain couples TRBV7-9 to TRBJ1-2, with D unresolved. V lost 0 bases to trimming and J lost 5 bases, with 4 bases between them. The CDR3 length is 12 residues. Per the germline V gene, CDR1 is SEHNR and CDR2 is FQNEAQ (reference sequence). CDR3 residues: CASSLAEYGYTF. Here the CDR3 DNA reads TGTGCCAGCAGCTTAGCAGAATATGGCTACACCTTC. The full variable domain, its missing parts supplied by reference TRBV7-9 and TRBJ1-2, is DTGVSQNPRHKITKRGQNVTFRCDPISEHNRLYWYRQTLGQGPEFLTYFQNEAQLEKSRLLSDRFSAERPKGSFSTLEIQRTEQGDSAMYLCASSLAEYGYTFGSGTRLTVV.

The chain joins TRBV9 to TRBJ2-4; perhaps TRBD1 as D (6 bases). V shed 3 bases and J shed 2 bases, with 12 bases lying between them. The CDR3 covers 15 residues. The germline V gene has CDR1 SGDLS and CDR2 YYNGEE. CDR3 region: CASSAGQYSKNIQYF. The CDR3 region has the DNA TGTGCCAGCAGCGCCGGACAGTATTCCAAAAACATTCAGTACTTC.

This sequence joins TRBV6-6 and TRBJ1-4; 8 bases are shared with TRBD1. CDR1 is MNHNY and CDR2 is SVGAGI in the germline V gene (reference sequence). The CDR3 spans 14 residues. With 1 base clipped from V and 6 bases from J, the junction kept 1 base outside the gene matches. CDR3 amino acids: CASSYLTGDEKLFF. The CDR3 DNA reads as TGTGCCAGCAGTTACTTGACAGGGGATGAAAAACTGTTTTTT.

This sequence joins TRBV19 and TRBJ2-5, with 7 bases lining up with TRBD2. With 4 bases clipped from V and 5 bases from J, the junction kept 7 bases outside the gene matches. The germline CDR1 and CDR2 sequences are LNHDA and SQIVND (reference sequence). The CDR3 contains 14 residues. The CDR3 here is CASSTWDGGETQYF. CDR3 coding DNA: TGTGCCAGTAGTACTTGGGACGGGGGGGAGACCCAGTACTTC.

The V and J genes are TRBV5-4 and TRBJ1-4, with D perhaps matching TRBD1 (6 bases). CDR3 length equals 14 residues. The V gene's germline CDR1 is SGHNT and CDR2 YYREEE (reference sequence). Trimming cost V 4 bases and J 3 bases, with 10 bases left between them. This CDR3 is CASSHGGSNEKLFF. CDR3 coding DNA: TGTGCCAGCAGCCACGGGGGCTCTAATGAAAAACTGTTTTTT. Variable domain in full (rest from reference TRBV5-4 and TRBJ1-4): ETGVTQSPTHLIKTRGQQVTLRCSSQSGHNTVSWYQQALGQGPQFIFQYYREEENGRGNFPPRFSGLQFPNYSSELNVNALELDDSALYLCASSHGGSNEKLFFGSGTQLSVL.

The chain employs TRBV7-9 and TRBJ2-2; D might be TRBD2 (5 bases). Trimming removed 11 bases at V and 2 bases at J, with 12 bases between. Germline values: CDR1 SEHNR, CDR2 FQNEAQ (reference sequence). The CDR3 runs to 13 residues. CDR3 protein: CAFRGDNTGELFF. In DNA form, the CDR3 reads TGTGCCTTTCGGGGAGATAACACCGGGGAGCTGTTTTTT.

The chain joins TRBV10-2 to TRBJ2-5; no reliable D call. The V end was cut by 3 bases, the J end by 3 bases, with 8 bases between. The CDR3 is made up of 13 amino acids. Germline V gene lookup returns CDR1 WSHSY and CDR2 SAAADI. CDR3 region: CASSELDEETQYF. The CDR3 region has the DNA TGCGCCAGCAGTGAATTGGACGAAGAGACCCAGTACTTC.

V and J are TRBV3-1 (or the pseudogene TRBV3-2) and TRBJ1-3; D may be TRBD1 (5 bases). Germline V gene data show CDR1 as LGHDT and CDR2 as YNNKEL (reference sequence). Trimming shortened V by 4 bases and J by 0 bases, and 10 bases separated the two germline ends. The CDR3 sequence is 15 residues long. As DNA, the CDR3 is TGTGCCAGCAGCCGAGACAGAAGCTCTGGAAACACCATATATTTT. Amino acids: CASSRDRSSGNTIYF.

This rearrangement joins TRBV7-8 to TRBJ2-2, with 8 bases lining up with TRBD2. The CDR3 is 14 amino acids. Germline assignment: CDR1 SGHVS and CDR2 FQNEAQ. J gave up 6 bases and V 1 base, and 1 base lay outside the gene matches. CDR3 amino acids: CASSLVLAAGELFF. The CDR3 DNA reads as TGTGCCAGCAGCTTAGTACTAGCGGCCGGGGAGCTGTTTTTT.

Only a few counts were recorded for this clone. The chain carries TRBV6-5 and TRBJ1-5, with D unresolved. Deletions cut 6 bases from V and 7 bases from J, with 19 bases between. CDR1 is MNHEY and CDR2 is SVGAGI in the germline V gene. The CDR3 runs 15 residues. In DNA, the CDR3 is TGTGCCAGCAGCACGGACGAGGGCCGCGGCCAGCCCCAGCATTTT. Protein: CASSTDEGRGQPQHF.